The present T cell receptor (beta chain) was sequenced within a study of cytomegalovirus exposure and HLA in healthy donors. This PCR relied on a set of 60 Vbeta primers and 13 Jbeta primers. TCRdb's table, derived via immunoSEQ multiplex PCR, lists solely in-frame clones and lacks some. The table records some 180,000 clones, 73% of them present only once. The CDR3 sequence is 15 residues long. Looked up from germline, CDR1 is MNHEY and CDR2 is SVGAGI. V shed 1 base and J 6 bases; nucleotides not matched to a gene: 5. The source of this sequence is a young woman in good health and CMV-seropositive. The chain combines TRBV6-5 with TRBJ2-2; 7 nucleotides align to TRBD2. Sequencing input: PBMCs. Written as DNA, the CDR3 is TGTGCCAGCAGTTACTTGGGGGGGGTGGCCGGGGAGCTGTTTTTT. The encoded protein is CASSYLGGVAGELFF.